This TCR beta chain was identified in a study of early T cells in non-severe SARS-CoV-2 infection (dated by TCRdb to the early 2020s). General notes on the study: Because TCR sequencing relied on bulk RNA taken from unsorted whole blood, pairing of alpha and beta chains was not possible. Broader findings and caveats from the paper: VDJdb matching was skewed toward anti-spike CD8 responses, so virus-specific expansions were likely underestimated and private and CD4 specificities were missed.

The study was a case-control design nested within a healthcare worker cohort in London, UK, with weekly nasopharyngeal swab PCR tests and blood sampling. Healthcare workers were recruited between 23 and 31 March 2020, during the week of the UK lockdown, and were followed weekly for up to roughly 16 weeks. The protocol used for the library was 5' RACE. The instrument was a NextSeq 500. To correct for sequencing error and PCR bias, the TCR library protocol tagged individual cDNA molecules with unique molecular identifiers. TCR alpha and beta chains were both sequenced, and the abundances of alpha and beta sequences in each sample were closely correlated with each other. As for the original processing: V gene, J gene and CDR3 annotation of TCR sequences was performed with Decombinator V4. TCRs were defined as expanded if a significant change between any two time points was detected under a Poisson model with p below 0.0001. TCR abundances were normalised to the total number of TCRs sequenced per sample and expressed as counts per million. MAIT TCRs were defined by TRAV1-2 paired with TRAJ12, TRAJ20 or TRAJ33, and iNKT TCRs by TRAV10 paired with TRAJ18. A search of VDJdb, accessed on 1 November 2021, was run for TCRs annotated to CMV, EBV and SARS-CoV-2, with TCRs annotated for multiple antigens excluded. Starting from the raw public reads, TCRdb applied fastp trimming at Q25, assembled clones with MiXCR and retained in-frame beta chains. Rows are unified per CDR3 protein, each entry keeping the most common DNA and genes. TCRdb, not the original authors, processed these V and J calls. The sample table shows around 64,000 distinct CDR3 sequences, and roughly 10% are seen once. Roughly 7% of the sample belongs to the ten largest clones.

With respect to this clonotype: Its antigen specificity is not known. No base qualities exist here, and no much larger clone lies one base off it.

V has 11 bases trimmed and J has 0 bases trimmed; junction bases matching no gene number 8. Including the terminal cysteine and phenylalanine, the CDR3 comprises 14 residues. Only CDR3 DNA is held: 42 bases, read in frame from base 1. CDR1 and CDR2 are read off the germline V gene as SNHLY and FYNNEI. The chain joins TRBV2 to TRBJ2-3; 7 bases in the middle match TRBD1. The specimen sequenced was whole blood. This clonotype was obtained from an adult who was a healthcare worker with PCR-confirmed SARS-CoV-2 infection or an uninfected control (not recorded which). The DNA reads as follows: TGTGCCGGGGACGGGACAGTGAGCACAGATACGCAGTATTTT. Its protein is CAGDGTVSTDTQYF.